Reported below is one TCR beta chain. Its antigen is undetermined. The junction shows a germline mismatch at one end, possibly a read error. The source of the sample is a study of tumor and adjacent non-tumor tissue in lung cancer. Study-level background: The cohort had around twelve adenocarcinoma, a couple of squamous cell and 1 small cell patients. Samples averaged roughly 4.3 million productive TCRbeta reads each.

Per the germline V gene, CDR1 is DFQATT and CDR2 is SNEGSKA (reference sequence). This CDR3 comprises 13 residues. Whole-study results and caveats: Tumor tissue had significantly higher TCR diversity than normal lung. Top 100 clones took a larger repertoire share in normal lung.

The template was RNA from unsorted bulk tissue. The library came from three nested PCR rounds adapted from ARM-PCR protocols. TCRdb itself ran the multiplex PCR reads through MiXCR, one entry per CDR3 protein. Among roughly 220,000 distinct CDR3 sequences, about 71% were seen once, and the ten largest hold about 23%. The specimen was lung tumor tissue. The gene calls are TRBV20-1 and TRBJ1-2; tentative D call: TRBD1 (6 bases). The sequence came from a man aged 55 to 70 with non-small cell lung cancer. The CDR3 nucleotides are TGCAGTGCTCATGGACAGCTCCTGAATGGCTATACCTTC. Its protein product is CSAHGQLLNGYTF.